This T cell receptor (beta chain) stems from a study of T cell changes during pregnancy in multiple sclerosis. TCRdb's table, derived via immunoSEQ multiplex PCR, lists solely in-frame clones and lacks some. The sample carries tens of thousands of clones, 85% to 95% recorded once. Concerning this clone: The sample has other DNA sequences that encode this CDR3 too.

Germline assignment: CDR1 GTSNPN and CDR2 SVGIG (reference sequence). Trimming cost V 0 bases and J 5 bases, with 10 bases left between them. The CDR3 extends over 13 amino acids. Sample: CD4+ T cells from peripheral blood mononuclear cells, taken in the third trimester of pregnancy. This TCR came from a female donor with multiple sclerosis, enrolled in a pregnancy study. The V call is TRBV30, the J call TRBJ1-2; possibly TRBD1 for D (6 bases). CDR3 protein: CAWSVGQGYGYTF. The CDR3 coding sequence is TGTGCCTGGAGTGTAGGGCAGGGGTATGGCTACACCTTC.